The T cell receptor (beta chain) under discussion was sequenced for a study of T cell responses to AZD1222 COVID-19 vaccine. Overall study results and limits: Distributed over spike, vaccine-associated CD4 TCRs predominated at 160-218 and 743-854.

A remark on this clone: Its antigen remains unidentified.

The CDR3 spans 14 residues. V lost 0 bases and J 4 bases, leaving 10 bases between the germline ends. CDR1 and CDR2 (germline): SGHRS, YFSETQ. Using immunoSEQ multiplex PCR, the repertoire was profiled, and TCRdb retains in-frame clones only, with some absent. The sample consists of 150,000 to 200,000 clones, roughly nine tenths of them appearing once. The V call is TRBV5-1, the J call TRBJ1-2, with a possible D match to TRBD1 (6 bases). This clonotype was obtained from an adult in good health. The sample was peripheral blood, taken on day 0 of MenACWY control vaccination. CDR3 nucleotide sequence: TGCGCCAGCAGCTTGGAAGGGGGGCCCTATGGCTACACCTTC. It encodes CASSLEGGPYGYTF.